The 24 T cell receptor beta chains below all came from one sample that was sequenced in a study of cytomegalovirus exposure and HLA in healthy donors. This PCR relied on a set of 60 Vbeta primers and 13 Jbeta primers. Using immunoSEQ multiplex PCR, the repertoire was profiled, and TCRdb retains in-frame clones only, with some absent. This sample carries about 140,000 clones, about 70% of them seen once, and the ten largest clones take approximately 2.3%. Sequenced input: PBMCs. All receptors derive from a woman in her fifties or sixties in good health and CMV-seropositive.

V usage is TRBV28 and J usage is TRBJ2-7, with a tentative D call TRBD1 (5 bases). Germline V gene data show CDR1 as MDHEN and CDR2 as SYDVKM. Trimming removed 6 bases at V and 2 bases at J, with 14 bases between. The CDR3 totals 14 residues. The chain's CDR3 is CASSPRVPAYEQYF. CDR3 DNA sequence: TGTGCCAGCAGCCCCAGGGTACCGGCCTACGAGCAGTACTTC. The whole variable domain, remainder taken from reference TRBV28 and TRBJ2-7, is DVKVTQSSRYLVKRTGEKVFLECVQDMDHENMFWYRQDPGLGLRLIYFSYDVKMKEKGDIPEGYSVSREKKERFSLILESASTNQTSMYLCASSPRVPAYEQYFGPGTRLTVT.

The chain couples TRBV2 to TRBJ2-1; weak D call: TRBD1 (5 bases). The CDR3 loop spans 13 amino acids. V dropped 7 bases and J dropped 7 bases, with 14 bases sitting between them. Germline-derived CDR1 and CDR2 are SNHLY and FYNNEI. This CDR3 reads CASKEQEFNEQFF. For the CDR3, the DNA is TGTGCCAGCAAAGAACAGGAGTTTAATGAGCAGTTCTTC.

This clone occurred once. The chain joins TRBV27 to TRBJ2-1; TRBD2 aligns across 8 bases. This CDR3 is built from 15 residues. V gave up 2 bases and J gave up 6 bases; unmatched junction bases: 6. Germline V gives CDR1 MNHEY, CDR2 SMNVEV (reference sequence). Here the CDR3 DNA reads TGTGCCAGCAGTTTACGGATAGCGGGGCGCAATGAGCAGTTCTTC. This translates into CASSLRIAGRNEQFF.

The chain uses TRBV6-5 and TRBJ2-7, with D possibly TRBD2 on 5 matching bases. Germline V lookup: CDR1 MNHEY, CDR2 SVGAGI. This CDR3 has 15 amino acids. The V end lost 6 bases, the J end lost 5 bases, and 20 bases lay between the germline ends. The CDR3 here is CASRSWAGLLNEQYF. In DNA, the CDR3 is TGTGCCAGCAGGTCCTGGGCAGGACTTCTAAACGAGCAGTACTTC.

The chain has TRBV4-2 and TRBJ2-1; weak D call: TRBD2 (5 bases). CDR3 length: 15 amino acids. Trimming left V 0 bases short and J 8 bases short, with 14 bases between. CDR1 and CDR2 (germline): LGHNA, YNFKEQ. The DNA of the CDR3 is TGTGCCAGCAGCCAAGACGGACTTCGAGCTGATGAGCAGTTCTTC. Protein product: CASSQDGLRADEQFF.

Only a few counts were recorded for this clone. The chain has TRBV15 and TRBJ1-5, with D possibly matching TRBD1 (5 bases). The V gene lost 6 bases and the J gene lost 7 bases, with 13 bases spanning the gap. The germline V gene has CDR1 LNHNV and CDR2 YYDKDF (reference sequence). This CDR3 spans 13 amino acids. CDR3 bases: TGTGCCACCAGTTCGGGGGGAGGGCAGCCCCAGCATTTT. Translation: CATSSGGGQPQHF.

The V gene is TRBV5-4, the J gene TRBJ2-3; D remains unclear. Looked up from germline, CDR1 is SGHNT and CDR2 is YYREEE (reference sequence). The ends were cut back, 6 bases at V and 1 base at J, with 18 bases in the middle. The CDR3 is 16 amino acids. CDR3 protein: CASTLGGSRGTDTQYF. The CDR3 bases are TGTGCCAGCACCCTAGGCGGATCGAGAGGCACAGATACGCAGTATTTT.

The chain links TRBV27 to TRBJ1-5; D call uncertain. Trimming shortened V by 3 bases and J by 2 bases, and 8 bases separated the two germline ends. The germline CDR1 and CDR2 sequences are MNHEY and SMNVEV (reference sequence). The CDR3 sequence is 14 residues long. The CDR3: CASSFVGGNQPQHF. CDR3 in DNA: TGTGCCAGCAGTTTCGTCGGGGGCAATCAGCCCCAGCATTTT.

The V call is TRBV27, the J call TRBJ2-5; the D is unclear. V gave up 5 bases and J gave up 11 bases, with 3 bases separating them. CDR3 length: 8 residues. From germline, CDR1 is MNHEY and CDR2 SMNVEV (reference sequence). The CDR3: CASSPQYF. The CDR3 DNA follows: TGTGCCAGCAGTCCGCAGTACTTC.

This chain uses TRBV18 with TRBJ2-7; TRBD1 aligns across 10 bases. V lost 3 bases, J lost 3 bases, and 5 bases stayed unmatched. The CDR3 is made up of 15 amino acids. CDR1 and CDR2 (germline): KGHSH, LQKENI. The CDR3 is CASSPAGTGVYEQYF. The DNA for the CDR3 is TGTGCCAGCTCACCGGCCGGGACAGGGGTCTACGAGCAGTACTTC.

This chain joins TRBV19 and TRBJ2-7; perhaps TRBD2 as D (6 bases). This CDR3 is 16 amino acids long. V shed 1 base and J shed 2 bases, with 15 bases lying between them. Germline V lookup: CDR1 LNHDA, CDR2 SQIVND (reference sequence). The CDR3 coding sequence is TGTGCCAGTAGTATAGGAGGAGGGACTCTGACCTACGAGCAGTACTTC. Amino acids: CASSIGGGTLTYEQYF.

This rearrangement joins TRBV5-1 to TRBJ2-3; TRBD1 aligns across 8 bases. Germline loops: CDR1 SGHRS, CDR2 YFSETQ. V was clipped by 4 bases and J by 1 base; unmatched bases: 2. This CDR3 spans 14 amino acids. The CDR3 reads CASSQQGGTDTQYF. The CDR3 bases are TGCGCCAGCAGCCAACAGGGGGGCACAGATACGCAGTATTTT.

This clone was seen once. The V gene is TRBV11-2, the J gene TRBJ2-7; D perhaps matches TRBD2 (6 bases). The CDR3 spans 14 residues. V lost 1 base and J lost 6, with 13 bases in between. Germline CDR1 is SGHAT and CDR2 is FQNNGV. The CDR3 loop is CASSLGGTAGEQYF. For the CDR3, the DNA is TGTGCCAGCAGCTTAGGGGGGACTGCGGGCGAGCAGTACTTC.

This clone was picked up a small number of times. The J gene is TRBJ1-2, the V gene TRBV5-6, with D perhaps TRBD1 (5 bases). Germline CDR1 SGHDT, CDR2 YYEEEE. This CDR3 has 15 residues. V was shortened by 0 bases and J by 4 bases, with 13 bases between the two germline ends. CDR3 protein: CASSLGRQLSYGYTF. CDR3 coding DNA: TGTGCCAGCAGCTTGGGTCGACAGCTAAGCTATGGCTACACCTTC.

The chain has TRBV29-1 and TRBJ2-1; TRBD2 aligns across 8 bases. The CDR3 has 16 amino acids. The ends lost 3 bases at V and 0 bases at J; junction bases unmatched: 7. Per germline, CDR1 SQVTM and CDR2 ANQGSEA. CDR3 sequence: CSVDGRGQSSYNEQFF. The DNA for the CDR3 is TGCAGCGTTGACGGGAGGGGTCAATCCTCCTACAATGAGCAGTTCTTC.

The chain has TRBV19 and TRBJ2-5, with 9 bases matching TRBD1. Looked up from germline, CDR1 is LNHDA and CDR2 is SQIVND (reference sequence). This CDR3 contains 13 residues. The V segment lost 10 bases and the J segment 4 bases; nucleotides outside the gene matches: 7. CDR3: CATRDRVRETQYF. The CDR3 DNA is TGTGCCACCCGGGACAGGGTGCGAGAGACCCAGTACTTC.

CDR3 bases: TGCAGCGTTTCTCGACAGGGGACTAATGAAAAACTGTTTTTT. It specifies CSVSRQGTNEKLFF. The V gene is TRBV29-1, the J gene TRBJ1-4, with TRBD1 matching 8 bases. Losses at the gene ends were 5 bases for V and 2 bases for J; bases not matched to a gene: 4. Germline-derived CDR1 and CDR2 are SQVTM and ANQGSEA. This CDR3 comprises 14 residues.

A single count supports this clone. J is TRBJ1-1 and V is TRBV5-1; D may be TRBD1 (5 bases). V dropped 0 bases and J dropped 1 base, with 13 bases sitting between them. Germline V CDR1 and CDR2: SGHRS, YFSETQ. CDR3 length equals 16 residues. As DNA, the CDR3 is TGCGCCAGCAGCTTGGAGGCAGGGCTGCCGAACACTGAAGCTTTCTTT. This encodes CASSLEAGLPNTEAFF.

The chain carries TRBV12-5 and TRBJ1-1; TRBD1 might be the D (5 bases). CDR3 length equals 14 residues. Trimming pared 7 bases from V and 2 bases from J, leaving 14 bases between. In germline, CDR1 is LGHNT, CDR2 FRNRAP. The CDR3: CASVPGGGNTEAFF. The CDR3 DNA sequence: TGTGCTAGTGTCCCCGGGGGAGGAAACACTGAAGCTTTCTTT.

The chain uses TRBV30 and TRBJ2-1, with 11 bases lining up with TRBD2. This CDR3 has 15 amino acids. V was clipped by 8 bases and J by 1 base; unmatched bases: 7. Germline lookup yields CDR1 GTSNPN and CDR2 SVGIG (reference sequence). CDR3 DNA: TGTGCCGTAGCGGGAGGGCCGGGGTCCTACAATGAGCAGTTCTTC. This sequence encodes CAVAGGPGSYNEQFF.

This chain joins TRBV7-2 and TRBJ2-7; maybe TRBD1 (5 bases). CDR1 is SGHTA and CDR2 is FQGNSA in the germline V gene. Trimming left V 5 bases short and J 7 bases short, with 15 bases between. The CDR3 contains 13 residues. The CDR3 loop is CASSQRQGWEQYF. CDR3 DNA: TGTGCCAGCAGCCAAAGGCAGGGTTGGGAGCAGTACTTC.

CDR3 DNA: TGTGCCAGCACCGATCTCGGGACTAGCGGAAATGAGCAGTTCTTC. This codes for CASTDLGTSGNEQFF. The rearrangement links TRBV28 to TRBJ2-1; 11 bases align to TRBD2. The CDR3 totals 15 residues. CDR1 and CDR2 from the germline V gene are MDHEN and SYDVKM. The V segment lost 7 bases and the J segment 7 bases; nucleotides outside the gene matches: 9.

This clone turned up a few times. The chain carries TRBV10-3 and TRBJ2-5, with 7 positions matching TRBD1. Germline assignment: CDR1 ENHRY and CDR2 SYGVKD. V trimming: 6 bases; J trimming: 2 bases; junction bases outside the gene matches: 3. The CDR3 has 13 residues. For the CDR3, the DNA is TGTGCCATCAGGGAGACAGGGCAAGAGACCCAGTACTTC. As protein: CAIRETGQETQYF.

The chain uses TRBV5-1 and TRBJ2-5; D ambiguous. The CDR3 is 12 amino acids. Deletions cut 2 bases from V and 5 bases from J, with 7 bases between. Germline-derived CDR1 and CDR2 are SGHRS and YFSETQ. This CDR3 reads CASSFPSETQYF. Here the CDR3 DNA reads TGCGCCAGCAGCTTCCCCTCGGAGACCCAGTACTTC. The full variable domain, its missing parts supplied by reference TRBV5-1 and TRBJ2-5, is KAGVTQTPRYLIKTRGQQVTLSCSPISGHRSVSWYQQTPGQGLQFLFEYFSETQRNKGNFPGRFSGRQFSNSRSEMNVSTLELGDSALYLCASSFPSETQYFGPGTRLLVL.